This T cell receptor beta chain was obtained from a study of T cell repertoires in cytomegalovirus infection. Study context: An indication of both CMV infection and matching HLA type came from public TCR beta signatures.

Study-wide results and caveats: CMV-specific TCR beta clonotypes restricted by HLA-C dominated the ex vivo response.

TCRdb ran MiXCR on the reads and lists one entry per CDR3 protein. The sample shows under 600,000 distinct CDR3 sequences, more than 15% of them seen only once. This clonotype was observed a few times. Its target is not known. CDR1 and CDR2 from the germline V gene are SGHDN and FVKESK. The CDR3 runs to 12 residues. The V end was cut by 2 bases, the J end by 8 bases, with 9 bases between. The chain combines TRBV14 with TRBJ1-1, with D possibly TRBD1 on 5 matching bases. The material sequenced was CD8+ T cells from PBMCs. This TCR came from a human donor in good health (CMV status not recorded). Some clones in this sample may be carry-over from other donors' samples. Here the CDR3 DNA reads TGTGCCAGCAGCCAACGGACACCGGAAGCTTTCTTT. Its translation is CASSQRTPEAFF.